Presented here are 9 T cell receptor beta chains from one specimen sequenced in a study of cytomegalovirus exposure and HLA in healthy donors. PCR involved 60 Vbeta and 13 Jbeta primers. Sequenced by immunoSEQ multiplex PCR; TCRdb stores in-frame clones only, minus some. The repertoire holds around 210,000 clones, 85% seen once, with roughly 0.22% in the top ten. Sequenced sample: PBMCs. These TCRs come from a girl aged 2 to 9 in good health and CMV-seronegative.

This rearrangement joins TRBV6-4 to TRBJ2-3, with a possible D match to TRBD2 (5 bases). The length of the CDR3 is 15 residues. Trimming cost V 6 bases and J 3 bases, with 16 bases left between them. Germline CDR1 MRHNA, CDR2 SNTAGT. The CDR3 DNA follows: TGTGCCAGCAGGACTAATGCCCTTAGTACAGATACGCAGTATTTT. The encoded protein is CASRTNALSTDTQYF.

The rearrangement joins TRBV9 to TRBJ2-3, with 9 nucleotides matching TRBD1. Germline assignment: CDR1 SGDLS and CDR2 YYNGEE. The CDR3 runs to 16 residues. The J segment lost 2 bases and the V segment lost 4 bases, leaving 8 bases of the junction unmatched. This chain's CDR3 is CASSLRQGGHTDTQYF. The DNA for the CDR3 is TGTGCCAGCAGCTTACGACAGGGGGGGCACACAGATACGCAGTATTTT.

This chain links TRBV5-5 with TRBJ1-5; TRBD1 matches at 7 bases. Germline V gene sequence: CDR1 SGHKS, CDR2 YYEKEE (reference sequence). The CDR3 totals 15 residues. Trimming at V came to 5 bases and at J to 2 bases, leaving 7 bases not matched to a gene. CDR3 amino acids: CASSNDRVGNQPQHF. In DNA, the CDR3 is TGTGCCAGCAGTAATGACAGGGTCGGCAATCAGCCCCAGCATTTT.

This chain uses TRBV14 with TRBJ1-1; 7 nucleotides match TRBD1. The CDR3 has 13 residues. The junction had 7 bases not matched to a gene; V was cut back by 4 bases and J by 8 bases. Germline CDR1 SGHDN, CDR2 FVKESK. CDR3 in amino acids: CASSPRQGTEAFF. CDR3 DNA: TGTGCCAGCAGCCCCCGACAGGGTACAGAAGCTTTCTTT.

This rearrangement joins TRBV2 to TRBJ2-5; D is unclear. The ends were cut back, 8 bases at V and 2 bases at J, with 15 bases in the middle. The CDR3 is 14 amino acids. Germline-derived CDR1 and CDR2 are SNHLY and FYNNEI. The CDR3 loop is CASSSDLIQETQYF. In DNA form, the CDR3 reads TGTGCCAGCTCGTCAGATTTGATACAAGAGACCCAGTACTTC.

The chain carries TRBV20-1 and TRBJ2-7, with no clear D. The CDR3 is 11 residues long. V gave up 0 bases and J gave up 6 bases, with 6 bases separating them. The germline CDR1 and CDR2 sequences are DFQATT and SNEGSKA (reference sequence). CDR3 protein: CSAREIGEQYF. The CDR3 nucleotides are TGCAGTGCTAGAGAAATCGGCGAGCAGTACTTC.

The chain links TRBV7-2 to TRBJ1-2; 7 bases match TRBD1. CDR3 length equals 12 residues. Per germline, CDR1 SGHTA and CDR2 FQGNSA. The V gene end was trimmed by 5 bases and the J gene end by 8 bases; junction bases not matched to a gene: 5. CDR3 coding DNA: TGTGCCAGCAGCCCGGGGACAGCCGGCTACACCTTC. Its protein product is CASSPGTAGYTF.

The CDR3 nucleotides are TGTGCCAGTTCATCTAGCAATGAGCAGTTCTTC. As protein: CASSSSNEQFF. The V call is TRBV4-2, the J call TRBJ2-1; D is unresolved. Trimming cost V 9 bases and J 6 bases, with 9 bases left between them. CDR3 size: 11 residues. Germline CDR1 and CDR2: LGHNA and YNFKEQ.

In nucleotides, the CDR3 is TGTGCCAGCGCTAGGTATTCTGGGGCCAACGTCCTGACTTTC. Protein product: CASARYSGANVLTF. V is TRBV2 and J is TRBJ2-6, with no clear D. CDR1 and CDR2 (germline): SNHLY, FYNNEI. The CDR3 length is 14 residues. Trimming stripped 8 bases from V and 1 base from J, with 9 bases between.